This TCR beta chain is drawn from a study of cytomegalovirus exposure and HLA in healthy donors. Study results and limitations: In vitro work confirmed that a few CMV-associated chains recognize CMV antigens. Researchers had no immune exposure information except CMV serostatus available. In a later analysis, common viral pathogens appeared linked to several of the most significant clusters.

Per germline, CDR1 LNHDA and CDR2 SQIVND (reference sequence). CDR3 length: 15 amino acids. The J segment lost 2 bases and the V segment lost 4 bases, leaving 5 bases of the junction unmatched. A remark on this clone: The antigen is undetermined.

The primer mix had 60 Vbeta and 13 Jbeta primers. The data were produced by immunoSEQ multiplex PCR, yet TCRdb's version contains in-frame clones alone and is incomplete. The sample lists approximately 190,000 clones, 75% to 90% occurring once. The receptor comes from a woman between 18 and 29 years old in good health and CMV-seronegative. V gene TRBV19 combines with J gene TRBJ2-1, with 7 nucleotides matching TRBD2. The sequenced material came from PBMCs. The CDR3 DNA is TGTGCCAGTAGTAGCACCGCGGGAGCCTACAATGAGCAGTTCTTC. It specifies CASSSTAGAYNEQFF.